This TCR beta chain was identified in a study of cytomegalovirus exposure and HLA in healthy donors. Study as a whole: For the roughly 400 genotyped donors, roughly 81% fell within the Caucasian-associated ancestry cluster. Study-wide points: Among donors in an Asian-associated ancestry cluster, a later analysis reportedly found fewer N-insertions than the approximately 670-donor mean. In a later analysis, TCR beta V- and J-gene trimming showed a link to a missense DCLRE1C variant.

The PCR was carried out with 60 Vbeta primers and 13 Jbeta primers. Sequenced by immunoSEQ multiplex PCR; TCRdb stores in-frame clones only, minus some. There are 160,000 or so clones in the sample; about three quarters occur only once, and just over 3% lies in the top ten. Among the donors, all were healthy bone marrow donors. A word on this clone: Its target is not known.

The CDR3 consists of 15 residues. CDR1 is SNHLY and CDR2 is FYNNEI in the germline V gene. Trimming stripped 6 bases from V and 2 bases from J, with 17 bases between. The origin of this receptor is a woman in her thirties or forties in good health and CMV-seronegative. Specimen: PBMCs. V gene TRBV2 combines with J gene TRBJ2-7; D might be TRBD2 (6 bases). The CDR3 DNA reads as TGTGCCAGCAGGCGAACCGGGACTTCCACCTACGAGCAGTACTTC. Its translation: CASRRTGTSTYEQYF. The complete variable domain, with remaining parts taken from reference TRBV2 and TRBJ2-7, reads EPEVTQTPSHQVTQMGQEVILRCVPISNHLYFYWYRQILGQKVEFLVSFYNNEISEKSEIFDDQFSVERPDGSNFTLKIRSTKLEDSAMYFCASRRTGTSTYEQYFGPGTRLTVT.